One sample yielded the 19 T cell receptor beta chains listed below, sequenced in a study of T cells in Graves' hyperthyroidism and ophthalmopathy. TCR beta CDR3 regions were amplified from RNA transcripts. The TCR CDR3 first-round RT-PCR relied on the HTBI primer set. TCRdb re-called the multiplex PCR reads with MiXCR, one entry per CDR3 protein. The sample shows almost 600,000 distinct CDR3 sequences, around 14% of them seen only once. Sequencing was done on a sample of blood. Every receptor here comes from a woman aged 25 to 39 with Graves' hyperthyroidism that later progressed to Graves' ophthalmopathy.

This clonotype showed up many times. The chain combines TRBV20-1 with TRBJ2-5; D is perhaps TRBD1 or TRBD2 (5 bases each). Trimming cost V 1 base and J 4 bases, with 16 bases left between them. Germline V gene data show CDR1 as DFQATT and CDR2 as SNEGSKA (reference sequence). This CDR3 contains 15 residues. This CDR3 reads CSARVGPFWGETQYF. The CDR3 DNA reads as TGCAGTGCTAGAGTGGGACCCTTTTGGGGAGAGACCCAGTACTTC.

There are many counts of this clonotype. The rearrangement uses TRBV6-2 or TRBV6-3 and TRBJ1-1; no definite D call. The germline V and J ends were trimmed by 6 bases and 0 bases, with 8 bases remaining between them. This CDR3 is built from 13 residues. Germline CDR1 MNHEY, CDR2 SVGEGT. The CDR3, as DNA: TGTGCCAGCAGGACCACACTGAACACTGAAGCTTTCTTT. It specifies CASRTTLNTEAFF.

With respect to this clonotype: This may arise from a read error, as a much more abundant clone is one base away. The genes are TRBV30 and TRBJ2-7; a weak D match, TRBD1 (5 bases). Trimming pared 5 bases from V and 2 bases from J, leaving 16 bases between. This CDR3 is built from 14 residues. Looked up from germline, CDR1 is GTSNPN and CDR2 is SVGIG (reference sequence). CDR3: CAWGPRQSPYEQYF. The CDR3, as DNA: TGTGCCTGGGGCCCCAGACAGAGTCCCTACGAGCAGTACTTC.

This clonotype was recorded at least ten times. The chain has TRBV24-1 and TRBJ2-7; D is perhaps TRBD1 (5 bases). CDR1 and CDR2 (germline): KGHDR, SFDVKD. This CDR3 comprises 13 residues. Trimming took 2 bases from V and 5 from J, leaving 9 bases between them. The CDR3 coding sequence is TGTGCCACCAGTGATTCGGACATGCACGAGCAGTACTTC. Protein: CATSDSDMHEQYF.

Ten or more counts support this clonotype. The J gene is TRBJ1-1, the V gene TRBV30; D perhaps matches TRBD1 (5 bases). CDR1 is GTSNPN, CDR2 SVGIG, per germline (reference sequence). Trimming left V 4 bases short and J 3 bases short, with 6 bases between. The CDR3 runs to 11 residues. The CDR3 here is CAWKGYTEAFF. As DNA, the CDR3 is TGTGCCTGGAAGGGGTACACTGAAGCTTTCTTT.

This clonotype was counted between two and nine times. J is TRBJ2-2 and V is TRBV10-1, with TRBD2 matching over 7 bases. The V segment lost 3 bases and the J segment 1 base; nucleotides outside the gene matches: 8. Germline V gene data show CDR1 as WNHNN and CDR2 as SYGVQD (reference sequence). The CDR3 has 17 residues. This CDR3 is CASSEGRGRGNTGELFF. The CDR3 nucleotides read TGCGCCAGCAGTGAAGGTCGCGGGAGAGGGAACACCGGGGAGCTGTTTTTT.

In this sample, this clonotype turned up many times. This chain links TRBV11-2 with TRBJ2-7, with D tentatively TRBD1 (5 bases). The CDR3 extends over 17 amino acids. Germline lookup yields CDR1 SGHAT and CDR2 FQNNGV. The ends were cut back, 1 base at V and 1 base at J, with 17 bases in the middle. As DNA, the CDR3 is TGTGCCAGCAGCTTAGTAGCCGGACACCCCCTTTCCTACGAGCAGTACTTC. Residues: CASSLVAGHPLSYEQYF.

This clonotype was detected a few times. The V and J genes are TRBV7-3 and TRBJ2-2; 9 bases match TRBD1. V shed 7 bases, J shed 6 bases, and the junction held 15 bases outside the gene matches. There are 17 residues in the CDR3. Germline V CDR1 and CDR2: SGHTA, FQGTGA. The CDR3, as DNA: TGTGCCAGCACCCGGGACAGGGAAAGTTTGTCGGCCGGGGAGCTGTTTTTT. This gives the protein CASTRDRESLSAGELFF. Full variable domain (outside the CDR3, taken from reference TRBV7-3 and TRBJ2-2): GAGVSQTPSNKVTEKGKYVELRCDPISGHTALYWYRQSLGQGPEFLIYFQGTGAADDSGLPNDRFFAVRPEGSVSTLKIQRTERGDSAVYLCASTRDRESLSAGELFFGEGSRLTVL.

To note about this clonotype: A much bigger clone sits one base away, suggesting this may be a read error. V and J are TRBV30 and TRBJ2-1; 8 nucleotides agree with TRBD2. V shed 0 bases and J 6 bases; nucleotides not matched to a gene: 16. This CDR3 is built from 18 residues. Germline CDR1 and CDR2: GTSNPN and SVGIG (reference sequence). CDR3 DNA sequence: TGTGCCTGGAGTGTGCCGGGAGGGCCCCCGTTTTTGACCAATGAGCAGTTCTTC. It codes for CAWSVPGGPPFLTNEQFF.

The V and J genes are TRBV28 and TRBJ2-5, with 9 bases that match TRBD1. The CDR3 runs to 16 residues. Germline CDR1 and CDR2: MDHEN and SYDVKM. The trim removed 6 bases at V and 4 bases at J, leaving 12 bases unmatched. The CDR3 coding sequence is TGTGCCAGCAGGAACCGGGACAGGGTAGGGCGAGAGACCCAGTACTTC. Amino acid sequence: CASRNRDRVGRETQYF.

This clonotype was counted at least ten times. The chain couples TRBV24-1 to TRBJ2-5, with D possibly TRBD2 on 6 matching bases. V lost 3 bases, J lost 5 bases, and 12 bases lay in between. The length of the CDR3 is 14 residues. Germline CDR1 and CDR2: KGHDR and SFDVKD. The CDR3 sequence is CATSDRGEVETQYF. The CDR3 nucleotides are TGTGCCACCAGTGATAGAGGGGAGGTGGAGACCCAGTACTTC.

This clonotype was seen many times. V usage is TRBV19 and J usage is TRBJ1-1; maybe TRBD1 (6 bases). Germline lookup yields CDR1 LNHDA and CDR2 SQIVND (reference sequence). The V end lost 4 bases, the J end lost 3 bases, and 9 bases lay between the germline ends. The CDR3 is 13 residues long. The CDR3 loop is CASSSRGDTEAFF. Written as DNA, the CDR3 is TGTGCCAGTAGTAGCAGGGGCGACACTGAAGCTTTCTTT.

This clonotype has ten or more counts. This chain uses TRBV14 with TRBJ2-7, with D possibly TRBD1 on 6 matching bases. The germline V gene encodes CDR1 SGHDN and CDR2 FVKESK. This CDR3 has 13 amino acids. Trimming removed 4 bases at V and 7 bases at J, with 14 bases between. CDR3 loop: CASSLSGVEEQYF. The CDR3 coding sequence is TGTGCCAGCAGCCTCTCAGGGGTGGAGGAGCAGTACTTC.

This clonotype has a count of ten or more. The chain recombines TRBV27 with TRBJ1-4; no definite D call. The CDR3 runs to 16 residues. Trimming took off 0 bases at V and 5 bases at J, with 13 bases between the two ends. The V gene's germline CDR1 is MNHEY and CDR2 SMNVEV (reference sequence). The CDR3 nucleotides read TGTGCCAGCAGTTTATCGACGGGCAGGATAAATGAAAAACTGTTTTTT. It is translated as CASSLSTGRINEKLFF.

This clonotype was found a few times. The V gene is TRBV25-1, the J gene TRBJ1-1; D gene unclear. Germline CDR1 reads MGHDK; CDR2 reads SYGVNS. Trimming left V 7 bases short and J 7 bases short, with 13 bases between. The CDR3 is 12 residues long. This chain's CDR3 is CASTTGWHEAFF. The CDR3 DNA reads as TGTGCCAGCACCACCGGGTGGCATGAAGCTTTCTTT.

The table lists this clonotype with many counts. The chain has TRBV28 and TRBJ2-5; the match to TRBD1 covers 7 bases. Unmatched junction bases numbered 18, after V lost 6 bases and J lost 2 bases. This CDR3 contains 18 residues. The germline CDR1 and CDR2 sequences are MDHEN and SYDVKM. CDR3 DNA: TGTGCCAGCAGCATACCCCCGGGGACAGCAACGCTGCAAGAGACCCAGTACTTC. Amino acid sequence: CASSIPPGTATLQETQYF.

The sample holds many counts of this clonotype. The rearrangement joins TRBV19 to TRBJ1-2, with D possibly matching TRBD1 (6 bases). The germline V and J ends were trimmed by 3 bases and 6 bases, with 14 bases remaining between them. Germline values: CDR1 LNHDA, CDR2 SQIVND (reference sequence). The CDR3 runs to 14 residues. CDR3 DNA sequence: TGTGCCAGTAGTATTGGGGGGGGCGCGGATGGCTACACCTTC. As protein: CASSIGGGADGYTF.

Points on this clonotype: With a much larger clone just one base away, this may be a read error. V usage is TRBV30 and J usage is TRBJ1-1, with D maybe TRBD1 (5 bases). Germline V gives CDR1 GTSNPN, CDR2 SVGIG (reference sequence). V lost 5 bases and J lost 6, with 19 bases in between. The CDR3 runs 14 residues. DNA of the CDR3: TGTGCCTGGGTGAGGAGGGGTAGAAACGCTGAAGCTTTCTTT. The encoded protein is CAWVRRGRNAEAFF.

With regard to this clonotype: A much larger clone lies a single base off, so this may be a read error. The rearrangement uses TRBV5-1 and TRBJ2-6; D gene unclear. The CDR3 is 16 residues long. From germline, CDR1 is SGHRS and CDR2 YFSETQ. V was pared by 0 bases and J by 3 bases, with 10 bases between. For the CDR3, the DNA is TGCGCCAGCAGCTTGGAAGTAAGCTTTGGGGCCAACGTCCTGACTTTC. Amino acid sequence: CASSLEVSFGANVLTF.